The 25 T cell receptor beta chains in this list originate from one sample, sequenced in a study of blood T cell repertoires in COVID-19. Assay used: immunoSEQ multiplex PCR; TCRdb lists only in-frame clones, some missing. This table holds about 71,000 clones, around nine tenths found once. Sequencing was carried out using peripheral blood. The origin of the receptors is a woman under 30 with acute or convalescent COVID-19.

The chain uses TRBV13 and TRBJ1-2; TRBD1 is a possible D gene (5 bases). The ends were cut back, 5 bases at V and 3 bases at J, with 10 bases in the middle. This CDR3 comprises 13 residues. Germline CDR1 is PRHDT and CDR2 is FYEKMQ (reference sequence). The CDR3 region has the DNA TGTGCCAGCAGCCGAGGGACTGACTATGGCTACACCTTC. Protein: CASSRGTDYGYTF.

The chain links TRBV7-7 to TRBJ2-7; no clear D. V lost 5 bases and J lost 6, with 14 bases in between. CDR1 is SSHAT, CDR2 FNYEAQ, per germline (reference sequence). The CDR3 runs to 13 residues. The DNA for the CDR3 is TGTGCCAGCAGCCCCGAACGGAGTACCGAGCAGTACTTC. This gives the protein CASSPERSTEQYF.

This chain connects TRBV5-4 to TRBJ2-7; unclear D gene. With 3 bases removed from V and 1 base from J, the gap between germline ends came to 11 bases. Germline V gives CDR1 SGHNT, CDR2 YYREEE (reference sequence). This CDR3 has 14 residues. CDR3 in amino acids: CASSSERSSYEQYF. In nucleotides, the CDR3 is TGTGCCAGCAGCTCGGAGAGGAGTTCCTACGAGCAGTACTTC.

V and J are TRBV30 and TRBJ1-6, with TRBD1 identical over 12 bases. The CDR3 loop spans 17 amino acids. V shed 5 bases, J shed 0 bases, and the junction held 5 bases outside the gene matches. From germline, CDR1 is GTSNPN and CDR2 SVGIG (reference sequence). CDR3 amino acids: CAWAPGQGASYNSPLHF. CDR3 bases: TGTGCCTGGGCCCCGGGACAGGGGGCCTCCTATAATTCACCCCTCCACTTT.

The V and J genes are TRBV28 and TRBJ1-5, with D possibly TRBD1 on 6 matching bases. The CDR3 runs to 16 residues. Germline values: CDR1 MDHEN, CDR2 SYDVKM. Trimming shortened V by 3 bases and J by 5 bases, and 17 bases separated the two germline ends. The CDR3 DNA follows: TGTGCCAGCAGTTTCCGGACAGCGTCAAACGATCAGCCCCAGCATTTT. Translated, it gives CASSFRTASNDQPQHF.

The CDR3: CASMDRGQPQHF. In nucleotides, the CDR3 is TGTGCCAGCATGGACAGGGGTCAGCCCCAGCATTTT. The chain combines TRBV12-3 or TRBV12-4 with TRBJ1-5; 9 bases are a match to TRBD1. V lost 7 bases, J lost 6 bases, and 1 base stayed unmatched. The CDR3 runs to 12 residues.

CDR3 amino acids: CASSPRTGGYEQYF. Here the CDR3 DNA reads TGCGCCAGCAGCCCGCGGACAGGCGGCTACGAGCAGTACTTC. The chain combines TRBV4-3 with TRBJ2-7; 7 bases align to TRBD1. V lost 4 bases and J lost 3; bases outside the gene matches: 6. This CDR3 comprises 14 residues. CDR1 is LGHNA and CDR2 is YSLEER in the germline V gene.

The V call is TRBV2, the J call TRBJ2-1; possible D gene TRBD1, 7 bases. The CDR3 loop spans 14 amino acids. Trimming took 8 bases from V and 8 from J, leaving 19 bases between them. Germline assignment: CDR1 SNHLY and CDR2 FYNNEI. The CDR3 DNA sequence: TGTGCCAGCGGGGGGACAGCACTCCGGGATGAGCAGTTCTTC. This encodes CASGGTALRDEQFF. Filled out from reference TRBV2 and TRBJ2-1, the complete variable domain reads EPEVTQTPSHQVTQMGQEVILRCVPISNHLYFYWYRQILGQKVEFLVSFYNNEISEKSEIFDDQFSVERPDGSNFTLKIRSTKLEDSAMYFCASGGTALRDEQFFGPGTRLTVL.

This sequence joins TRBV6-2 or TRBV6-3 and TRBJ2-7; 11 bases agree with TRBD2. V shed 6 bases, J shed 3 bases, and the junction held 7 bases outside the gene matches. From germline, CDR1 is MNHEY and CDR2 SVGEGT. This CDR3 contains 15 residues. For the CDR3, the DNA is TGTGCCAGCAGCCAAGGGACTAGCGGACTCTACGAGCAGTACTTC. Translation: CASSQGTSGLYEQYF.

V and J are TRBV6-5 and TRBJ1-2; D is undetermined. The germline V gene encodes CDR1 MNHEY and CDR2 SVGAGI. The CDR3 is made up of 14 amino acids. Trimming took 0 bases from V and 3 from J, leaving 8 bases between them. Written as DNA, the CDR3 is TGTGCCAGCAGTTACTCTGGGCTCCACTATGGCTACACCTTC. This codes for CASSYSGLHYGYTF.

This clone turned up a few times. J is TRBJ1-4 and V is TRBV4-2, with D tentatively TRBD1 (5 bases). Trimming pared 4 bases from V and 2 bases from J, leaving 29 bases between. The germline CDR1 and CDR2 sequences are LGHNA and YNFKEQ. The CDR3 totals 21 residues. The CDR3 region has the DNA TGTGCCAGCAGCCTCCAACCCTCCCTAATCTTGGGGCCGGGTACTAATGAAAAACTGTTTTTT. Translation: CASSLQPSLILGPGTNEKLFF.

The chain recombines TRBV7-2 with TRBJ2-7; 8 bases map to TRBD1. Germline V gives CDR1 SGHTA, CDR2 FQGNSA. The ends lost 5 bases at V and 0 bases at J; junction bases unmatched: 6. This CDR3 region has 15 residues. CDR3 in amino acids: CASSERTGSSYEQYF. The CDR3 bases are TGTGCCAGCAGCGAGCGGACAGGGAGCTCCTACGAGCAGTACTTC. The variable domain in full, completed from reference TRBV7-2 and TRBJ2-7, reads GAGVSQSPSNKVTEKGKDVELRCDPISGHTALYWYRQSLGQGLEFLIYFQGNSAPDKSGLPSDRFSAERTGGSVSTLTIQRTQQEDSAVYLCASSERTGSSYEQYFGPGTRLTVT.

The gene calls are TRBV11-3 and TRBJ2-1, with D possibly being TRBD2 (6 bases). The CDR3 is 17 residues long. Trimming cost V 8 bases and J 0 bases, with 20 bases left between them. In germline, CDR1 is SGHNT, CDR2 YENEEA. The CDR3, as DNA: TGTGCCAGCGTTCATGCTAGCGCGACGAGCTCCTACAATGAGCAGTTCTTC. Amino acids: CASVHASATSSYNEQFF.

This clone appeared once. J is TRBJ1-5 and V is TRBV2; D unresolved. V was clipped by 5 bases and J by 1 base, with 9 bases between them. Per germline, CDR1 SNHLY and CDR2 FYNNEI. CDR3 length: 14 residues. DNA of the CDR3: TGTGCCAGCAGTTCAGAATACAGCAATCAGCCCCAGCATTTT. It specifies CASSSEYSNQPQHF.

The CDR3 DNA reads as TGTGCCAGCAGTTTCCCAGGGTATCAGCCCCAGCATTTT. It yields the protein CASSFPGYQPQHF. The chain recombines TRBV28 with TRBJ1-5; perhaps TRBD1 as D (5 bases). CDR1 MDHEN and CDR2 SYDVKM come from the germline V gene. This CDR3 is 13 amino acids long. V dropped 3 bases and J dropped 5 bases, with 8 bases sitting between them.

The V and J genes are TRBV19 and TRBJ2-7, with 12 bases identical to TRBD1. The CDR3 is made up of 15 amino acids. Germline CDR1 is LNHDA and CDR2 is SQIVND (reference sequence). The junction had 5 bases not matched to a gene; V was cut back by 5 bases and J by 3 bases. The CDR3 DNA sequence: TGTGCCAGTAGTCTTGGGACAGGGGGCCTCTACGAGCAGTACTTC. Its protein is CASSLGTGGLYEQYF.

The rearrangement links TRBV7-2 to TRBJ2-3, with D hard to call. This CDR3 contains 13 residues. V was trimmed by 1 base and J by 4 bases, leaving 6 bases between them. Germline V gene sequence: CDR1 SGHTA, CDR2 FQGNSA. The CDR3 bases are TGTGCCAGCAGCTTAGTGTCAGCAGATACGCAGTATTTT. Amino acid sequence: CASSLVSADTQYF.

This clone has at least ten counts. The genes are TRBV6-6 and TRBJ1-2, with 7 bases fitting TRBD1. The trim removed 5 bases at V and 4 bases at J, leaving 19 bases unmatched. The CDR3 totals 18 residues. Germline V lookup: CDR1 MNHNY, CDR2 SVGAGI (reference sequence). The CDR3 bases are TGTGCCAGCAGTCCGACCCGAATCTCCGACAGGGCGGCCTATGGCTACACCTTC. It codes for CASSPTRISDRAAYGYTF.

The chain couples TRBV9 to TRBJ1-1; 7 bases agree with TRBD1. The CDR3 is made up of 15 amino acids. Trimming removed 5 bases from V and 0 bases from J; junction bases left unmatched: 7. From germline, CDR1 is SGDLS and CDR2 YYNGEE. The CDR3 region has the DNA TGTGCCAGCAGTCTACCCACAGGGGTGAACACTGAAGCTTTCTTT. Amino acid sequence: CASSLPTGVNTEAFF.

The rearrangement links TRBV2 to TRBJ1-5, with 8 bases identical to TRBD1. V lost 4 bases to trimming and J lost 5 bases; unmatched junction nucleotides: 4. The CDR3 runs to 14 residues. Germline V lookup: CDR1 SNHLY, CDR2 FYNNEI. The CDR3 DNA follows: TGTGCCAGCAGTGGGACAGGGAGGGATCAGCCCCAGCATTTT. Amino acid sequence: CASSGTGRDQPQHF. Supplemented by reference TRBV2 and TRBJ1-5, the full variable domain reads EPEVTQTPSHQVTQMGQEVILRCVPISNHLYFYWYRQILGQKVEFLVSFYNNEISEKSEIFDDQFSVERPDGSNFTLKIRSTKLEDSAMYFCASSGTGRDQPQHFGDGTRLSIL.

On this clone: An end of the junction does not agree with germline; a read error may underlie this. The chain couples TRBV3-1 (or the pseudogene TRBV3-2) to TRBJ2-5; TRBD2 matches at 8 bases. Looked up from germline, CDR1 is LGHDT and CDR2 is YNNKEL (reference sequence). This CDR3 region has 17 residues. CDR3 loop: CASSQVPGLEYQETQYF. As DNA, the CDR3 is TGTGCCAGCAGTCAAGTTCCGGGACTAGAGTACCAAGAGACCCAGTACTTC.

The rearrangement joins TRBV6-2 or TRBV6-3 to TRBJ2-6; D perhaps matches TRBD2 (5 bases). The germline V gene has CDR1 MNHEY and CDR2 SVGEGT. The CDR3 sequence is 18 residues long. V lost 0 bases and J 0 bases, leaving 12 bases between the germline ends. The CDR3: CASSYSRGSYSGANVLTF. The CDR3 nucleotides read TGTGCCAGCAGTTACTCGAGAGGGTCCTACTCTGGGGCCAACGTCCTGACTTTC.

Here the CDR3 reads CASSEQGAGGYTF. The DNA for the CDR3 is TGTGCCAGCAGCGAACAGGGGGCTGGTGGCTACACCTTC. V and J are TRBV6-2 or TRBV6-3 and TRBJ1-2, with 9 bases lining up with TRBD1. The V gene end was trimmed by 6 bases and the J gene end by 7 bases; junction bases not matched to a gene: 6. The CDR3 runs to 13 residues. Germline CDR1 and CDR2: MNHEY and SVGEGT.

The chain combines TRBV6-5 with TRBJ2-1, with D tentatively TRBD1 (5 bases). The CDR3 contains 15 residues. With 6 bases removed from V and 0 bases from J, the gap between germline ends came to 12 bases. Germline CDR1 MNHEY, CDR2 SVGAGI. In nucleotides, the CDR3 is TGTGCCAGCAGGAGACAGTGGGGCTCCTACAATGAGCAGTTCTTC. It yields the protein CASRRQWGSYNEQFF.

The chain joins TRBV6-6 to TRBJ2-3; TRBD2 aligns across 9 bases. The CDR3 loop spans 15 amino acids. Looked up from germline, CDR1 is MNHNY and CDR2 is SVGAGI (reference sequence). V lost 7 bases, J lost 4 bases, and 9 bases stayed unmatched. CDR3: CASKIAGERADTQYF. The CDR3 DNA reads as TGTGCCAGCAAAATAGCGGGAGAAAGGGCAGATACGCAGTATTTT.